The next 6 T cell receptor beta chains were all read from a single sample in a study of tumor and adjacent non-tumor tissue in lung cancer. The template was RNA from unsorted bulk tissue. TCRbeta libraries were built with three rounds of nested PCR, modified from ARM-PCR. TCRdb recomputed calls from the multiplex PCR reads with MiXCR, one row per CDR3 protein. The sample gives over 60,000 distinct CDR3 sequences, 80% to 85% of which show up once; about an eighth is in the top ten. Sequencing input: lung tumor tissue. These receptors were taken from a woman in her forties or fifties with non-small cell lung cancer.

V is TRBV29-1 and J is TRBJ1-2, with 7 positions matching TRBD1. CDR3 size: 14 residues. In germline, CDR1 is SQVTM, CDR2 ANQGSEA. CDR3 in DNA: TGCACCATTGGAGGGCAGGGGGGAGTGGGTGGCTACACCTTC. This encodes CTIGGQGGVGGYTF.

As regards this clonotype: The final CDR3 position lacks the conserved phenylalanine or tryptophan, pointing to a likely read error. V and J are TRBV11-2 and TRBJ2-1; D tentatively reads TRBD1 or TRBD2 (7 bases each). The CDR3 consists of 15 residues. From germline, CDR1 is SGHAT and CDR2 FQNNGV. CDR3 in DNA: TGTGCCAGCAACAAAGGGGGAGGGGGCTGCAATGGGCAGTTCTCC. As protein: CASNKGGGGCNGQFS.

In this sample, this clonotype turned up once. At one end the junction does not follow the germline gene, possibly because of a read error. The chain joins TRBV20-1 to TRBJ2-3; 7 nucleotides align to TRBD2. Per germline, CDR1 DFQATT and CDR2 SNEGSKA (reference sequence). CDR3 length equals 17 residues. CDR3 sequence (DNA): TGCAGTGCTAGAGATATCGAAGGGACTAATTTGTCAGATGCGCAGTATTTT. It translates to CSARDIEGTNLSDAQYF.

In the case of this clonotype: At one boundary the junction diverges from the germline segment, which might be a read error. The chain joins TRBV20-1 to TRBJ2-7; D call uncertain. Germline V gene sequence: CDR1 DFQATT, CDR2 SNEGSKA (reference sequence). CDR3 length equals 15 residues. The CDR3 bases are TGCGGTGCTAGATCAATCGAGCGACCCCTCTACGAGCAGTATTTC. This gives the protein CGARSIERPLYEQYF.

About this clonotype: One end of the junction does not line up with germline, which may come from a read error. The chain recombines TRBV4-2 with TRBJ2-7; D not certain. The CDR3 sequence is 16 residues long. CDR1 and CDR2 from the germline V gene are LGHNA and YNFKEQ. The CDR3 region is CASSQVSPSSSYEQYF. In DNA, the CDR3 is TGTGCCAGCAGTCAAGTATCGCCCTCGAGCTCCTACGAGCAGTACTTC.

The chain uses TRBV29-1 and TRBJ2-7; the D is unclear. This CDR3 comprises 13 residues. The germline V gene encodes CDR1 SQVTM and CDR2 ANQGSEA. Trimming took 7 bases from V and 3 from J, leaving 16 bases between them. CDR3 protein: CSGRQVADYEQYF. In nucleotides, the CDR3 is TGCAGCGGAAGACAAGTCGCGGACTACGAGCAGTACTTC.